These 18 T cell receptor beta chains were sequenced from one sample in a study of T cells in Graves' hyperthyroidism and ophthalmopathy. RNA transcripts provided the source from which TCR beta CDR3 regions were amplified. An initial round of RT-PCR targeting the TCR CDR3 relied on the HTBI primer set. TCRdb used MiXCR to reprocess the multiplex PCR reads, holding one entry per CDR3 protein. The top ten hold roughly an eighth of the sample, which has fewer than 500,000 distinct CDR3 sequences, about 14% seen once. Specimen: blood. The source is a man in his late teens or twenties with Graves' ophthalmopathy.

This clonotype came up many times. The genes are TRBV5-1 and TRBJ1-2; 8 bases map to TRBD1. CDR3 size: 14 residues. V lost 4 bases to trimming and J lost 6 bases; unmatched junction nucleotides: 8. The germline gives CDR1 SGHRS, CDR2 YFSETQ. As DNA, the CDR3 is TGCGCCAGCAGCCCGACAGGGGTTCTTGATGGCTACACCTTC. Its translation is CASSPTGVLDGYTF.

In this sample, this clonotype turned up many times. The rearrangement uses TRBV5-1 and TRBJ2-3, with 10 nucleotides matching TRBD2. Germline assignment: CDR1 SGHRS and CDR2 YFSETQ. With V trimmed by 4 bases and J by 6 bases, 8 bases remained unmatched. This CDR3 has 15 residues. The CDR3: CASSLGLAGDDTQYF. The CDR3 DNA sequence: TGCGCCAGCAGCCTCGGCCTAGCGGGAGACGATACGCAGTATTTT.

This rearrangement joins TRBV7-8 to TRBJ1-3, with a weak D call TRBD1 (6 bases). The CDR3 runs to 14 residues. The germline gives CDR1 SGHVS, CDR2 FQNEAQ. V was shortened by 2 bases and J by 6 bases, with 11 bases between the two germline ends. CDR3 in amino acids: CASSLTGWANTIYF. The CDR3 DNA reads as TGTGCCAGCAGCTTAACAGGGTGGGCAAACACCATATATTTT.

This clonotype came up a few times. The CDR3 reads CASSLRPGDTEAFF. CDR3 DNA: TGTGCCAGCAGCCTTCGGCCAGGTGACACTGAAGCTTTCTTT. The chain carries TRBV9 and TRBJ1-1; D is uncertain. The CDR3 consists of 14 residues. Per the germline V gene, CDR1 is SGDLS and CDR2 is YYNGEE. V was shortened by 4 bases and J by 3 bases, with 13 bases between the two germline ends.

This clonotype was recorded many times. CDR3 region: CASSLGPHETQYF. As DNA, the CDR3 is TGTGCCAGCAGCCTCGGGCCACATGAGACCCAGTACTTC. This rearrangement joins TRBV7-9 to TRBJ2-5; no definite D call. Trimming took off 5 bases at V and 5 bases at J, with 12 bases between the two ends. The CDR3 contains 13 residues. Germline V CDR1 and CDR2: SEHNR, FQNEAQ (reference sequence).

This clonotype was recorded at least ten times. The chain combines TRBV7-2 with TRBJ2-7, with 7 positions matching TRBD2. The CDR3 runs to 15 residues. Trimming removed 4 bases from V and 2 bases from J; junction bases left unmatched: 8. The germline V gene has CDR1 SGHTA and CDR2 FQGNSA. The CDR3, as DNA: TGTGCCAGCAGCTACTTCACCGGGACTACCTACGAGCAGTACTTC. This translates into CASSYFTGTTYEQYF.

CDR3 nucleotide sequence: TGTGCCAGCAGCCCTCGAGGGACAGGGGGATGGGATGAGCAGTTCTTC. Protein: CASSPRGTGGWDEQFF. The chain couples TRBV12-3 or TRBV12-4 to TRBJ2-1; TRBD1 matches at 11 bases. Losses at the gene ends were 6 bases for V and 8 bases for J; bases not matched to a gene: 12. The CDR3 has 16 residues.

This clonotype has a count of ten or more. The chain joins TRBV12-3 or TRBV12-4 to TRBJ1-2, with D possibly being TRBD1 (6 bases). Trimming removed 4 bases from V and 2 bases from J, with 17 bases in between. The CDR3 totals 16 residues. In nucleotides, the CDR3 is TGTGCCAGCAGTTCGCTGGACGGGACAAAAAACTATGGCTACACCTTC. Residues: CASSSLDGTKNYGYTF.

This clonotype was seen many times. This chain connects TRBV18 to TRBJ1-3; the D is unclear. V lost 2 bases to trimming and J lost 2 bases, with 13 bases between them. The CDR3 contains 16 residues. Germline lookup yields CDR1 KGHSH and CDR2 LQKENI. In nucleotides, the CDR3 is TGTGCCAGCTCACCAAAGGTCAGAACGGCTGGAAACACCATATATTTT. Translation gives CASSPKVRTAGNTIYF. Supplemented by reference TRBV18 and TRBJ1-3, the full variable domain reads NAGVMQNPRHLVRRRGQEARLRCSPMKGHSHVYWYRQLPEEGLKFMVYLQKENIIDESGMPKERFSAEFPKEGPSILRIQQVVRGDSAAYFCASSPKVRTAGNTIYFGEGSWLTVV.

This clonotype was detected ten times or more. The J gene is TRBJ2-7, the V gene TRBV4-1, with 8 bases identical to TRBD2. The junction had 13 bases not matched to a gene; V was cut back by 4 bases and J by 5 bases. There are 16 residues in the CDR3. Germline V gives CDR1 MGHRA, CDR2 YSYEKL. CDR3 amino acids: CASSPPGERESHEQYF. In nucleotides, the CDR3 is TGCGCCAGCAGCCCACCAGGGGAGCGGGAGTCCCACGAGCAGTACTTC.

The chain has TRBV6-5 and TRBJ2-7; D is unclear. Trimming left V 2 bases short and J 9 bases short, with 11 bases between. The CDR3 sequence is 12 residues long. Germline CDR1 MNHEY, CDR2 SVGAGI. The CDR3 loop reads CASSYPVWVQYF. The CDR3, as DNA: TGTGCCAGCAGTTACCCCGTCTGGGTGCAGTACTTC.

This clonotype was observed many times. The chain recombines TRBV6-1 with TRBJ2-7; 8 bases align to TRBD1. Trimming removed 5 bases from V and 3 bases from J; junction bases left unmatched: 9. This CDR3 has 15 amino acids. The germline V gene has CDR1 MNHNS and CDR2 SASEGT. The CDR3 reads CASSYTGTGLYEQYF. As DNA, the CDR3 is TGTGCCAGCAGTTACACCGGGACAGGCCTCTACGAGCAGTACTTC.

This clonotype was observed a handful of times. Written as DNA, the CDR3 is TGTGCCAGCAGCGCCATCCTAGCGGGGGCGAACAATGAGCAGTTCTTC. As protein: CASSAILAGANNEQFF. The V gene is TRBV9, the J gene TRBJ2-1; 10 nucleotides line up with TRBD2. Germline values: CDR1 SGDLS, CDR2 YYNGEE. The V segment lost 3 bases and the J segment 5 bases; nucleotides outside the gene matches: 8. The CDR3 covers 16 residues.

The rearrangement joins TRBV6-5 to TRBJ2-1; D may be TRBD1 (6 bases). This CDR3 comprises 15 residues. Germline assignment: CDR1 MNHEY and CDR2 SVGAGI. The V gene lost 0 bases and the J gene lost 3 bases, with 9 bases spanning the gap. Here the CDR3 reads CASSYSSTGYNEQFF. The CDR3 DNA is TGTGCCAGCAGTTACTCTTCGACAGGCTACAATGAGCAGTTCTTC.

This chain connects TRBV12-3 or TRBV12-4 to TRBJ2-3; unclear D gene. The CDR3 is 14 amino acids. Trimming pared 2 bases from V and 5 bases from J, leaving 11 bases between. DNA of the CDR3: TGTGCCAGCAGTTTAATTCGGGCCATAGATACGCAGTATTTT. It specifies CASSLIRAIDTQYF.

V is TRBV5-4 and J is TRBJ1-4, with D perhaps TRBD1 (5 bases). CDR1 and CDR2 (germline): SGHNT, YYREEE (reference sequence). This CDR3 contains 13 residues. V was shortened by 9 bases and J by 3 bases, with 12 bases between the two germline ends. The CDR3: CAMAPGSNEKLFF. CDR3 nucleotide sequence: TGTGCCATGGCCCCAGGGTCTAATGAAAAACTGTTTTTT.

The table lists this clonotype with many counts. The rearrangement joins TRBV3-1 to TRBJ1-3, with D tentatively TRBD1 (6 bases). Trimming stripped 1 base from V and 3 bases from J, with 13 bases between. This CDR3 has 16 amino acids. In germline, CDR1 is LGHDT, CDR2 YNNKEL (reference sequence). Written as DNA, the CDR3 is TGTGCCAGCAGCCAAGGCTCCGGGGGCTTTGGAAACACCATATATTTT. Protein product: CASSQGSGGFGNTIYF.

This clonotype was recorded at least ten times. The chain recombines TRBV2 with TRBJ1-1; 8 bases fit TRBD1. CDR1 is SNHLY, CDR2 FYNNEI, per germline. Losses at the gene ends were 6 bases for V and 5 bases for J; bases not matched to a gene: 17. The CDR3 extends over 17 amino acids. The CDR3 region is CASSQNSASGGFTEAFF. Written as DNA, the CDR3 is TGTGCCAGCAGCCAGAATTCTGCCTCAGGGGGCTTTACTGAAGCTTTCTTT.